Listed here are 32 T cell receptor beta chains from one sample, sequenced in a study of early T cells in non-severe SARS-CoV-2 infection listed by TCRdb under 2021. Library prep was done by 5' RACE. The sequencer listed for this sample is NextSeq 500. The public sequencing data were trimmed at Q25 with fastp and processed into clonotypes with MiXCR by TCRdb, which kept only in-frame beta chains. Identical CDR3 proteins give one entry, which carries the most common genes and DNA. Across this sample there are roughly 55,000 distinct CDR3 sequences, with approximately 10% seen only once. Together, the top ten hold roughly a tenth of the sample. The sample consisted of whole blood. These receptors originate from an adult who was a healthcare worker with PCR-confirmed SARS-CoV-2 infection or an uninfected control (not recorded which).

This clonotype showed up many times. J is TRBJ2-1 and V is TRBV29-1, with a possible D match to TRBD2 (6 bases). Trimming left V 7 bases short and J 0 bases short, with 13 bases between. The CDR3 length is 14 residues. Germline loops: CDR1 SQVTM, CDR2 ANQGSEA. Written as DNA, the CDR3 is TGCAGCGGGAGGGGCAGGAGCTCCTACAATGAGCAGTTCTTC. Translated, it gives CSGRGRSSYNEQFF.

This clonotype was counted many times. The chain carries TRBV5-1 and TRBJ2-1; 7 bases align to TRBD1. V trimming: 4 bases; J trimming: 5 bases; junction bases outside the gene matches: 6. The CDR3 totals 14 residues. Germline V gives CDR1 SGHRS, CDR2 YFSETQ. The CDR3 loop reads CASSPRTGDNEQFF. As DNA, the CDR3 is TGCGCCAGCAGCCCCAGGACAGGAGACAATGAGCAGTTCTTC.

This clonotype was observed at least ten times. CDR3 DNA sequence: TGTGCCACCAGTGACCCCGGACAGGGATCGGATGGCTACACCTTC. This sequence encodes CATSDPGQGSDGYTF. The V gene is TRBV24-1, the J gene TRBJ1-2; TRBD1 matches 8 bases. Looked up from germline, CDR1 is KGHDR and CDR2 is SFDVKD. V shed 4 bases, J shed 6 bases, and the junction held 9 bases outside the gene matches. CDR3 length: 15 amino acids.

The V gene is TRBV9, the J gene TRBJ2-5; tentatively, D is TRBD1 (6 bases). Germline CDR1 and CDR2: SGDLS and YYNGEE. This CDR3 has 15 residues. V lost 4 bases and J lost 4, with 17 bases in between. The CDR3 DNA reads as TGTGCCAGCAGCCCTCGACAGGACGGATTAGAGACCCAGTACTTC. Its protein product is CASSPRQDGLETQYF.

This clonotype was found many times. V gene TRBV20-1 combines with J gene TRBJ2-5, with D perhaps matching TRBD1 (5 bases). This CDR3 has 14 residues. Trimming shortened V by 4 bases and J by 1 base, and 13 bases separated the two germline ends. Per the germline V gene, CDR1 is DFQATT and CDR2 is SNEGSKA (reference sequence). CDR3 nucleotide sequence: TGCAGTGCTACCCCTCAGCAGGGCCAAGAGACCCAGTACTTC. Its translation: CSATPQQGQETQYF.

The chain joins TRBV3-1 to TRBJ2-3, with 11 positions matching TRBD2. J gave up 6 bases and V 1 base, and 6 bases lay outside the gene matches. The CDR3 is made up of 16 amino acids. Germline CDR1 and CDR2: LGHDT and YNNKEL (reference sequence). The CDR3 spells CASSQVVAGGPDTQYF. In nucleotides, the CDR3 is TGTGCCAGCAGCCAAGTGGTAGCGGGGGGGCCGGATACGCAGTATTTT.

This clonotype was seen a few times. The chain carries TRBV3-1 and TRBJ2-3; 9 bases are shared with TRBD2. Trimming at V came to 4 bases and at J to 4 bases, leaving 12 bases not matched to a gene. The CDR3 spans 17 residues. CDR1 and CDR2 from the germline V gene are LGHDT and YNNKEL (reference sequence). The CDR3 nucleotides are TGTGCCAGCAGCCCAGGCCGGGCGGGGGGGCTGGCAGATACGCAGTATTTT. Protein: CASSPGRAGGLADTQYF.

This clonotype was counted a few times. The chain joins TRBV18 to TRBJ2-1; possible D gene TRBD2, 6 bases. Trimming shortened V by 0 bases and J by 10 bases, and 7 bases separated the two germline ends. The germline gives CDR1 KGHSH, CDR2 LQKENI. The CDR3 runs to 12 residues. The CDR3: CASSPPGREQFF. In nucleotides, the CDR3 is TGTGCCAGCTCACCACCGGGGAGGGAGCAGTTCTTC.

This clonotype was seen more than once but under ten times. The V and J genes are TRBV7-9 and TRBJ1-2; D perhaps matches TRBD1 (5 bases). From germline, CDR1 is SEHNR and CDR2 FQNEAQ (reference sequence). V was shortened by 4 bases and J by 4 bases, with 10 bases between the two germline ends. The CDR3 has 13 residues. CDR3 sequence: CASSSGTVYGYTF. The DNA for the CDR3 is TGTGCCAGCAGCTCCGGGACGGTCTATGGCTACACCTTC.

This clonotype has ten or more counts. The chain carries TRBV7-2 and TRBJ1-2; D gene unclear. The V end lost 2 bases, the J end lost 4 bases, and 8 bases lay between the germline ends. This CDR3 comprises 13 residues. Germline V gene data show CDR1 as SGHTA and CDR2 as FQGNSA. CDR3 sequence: CASSLPETYGYTF. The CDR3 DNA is TGTGCCAGCAGCTTACCCGAGACCTATGGCTACACCTTC.

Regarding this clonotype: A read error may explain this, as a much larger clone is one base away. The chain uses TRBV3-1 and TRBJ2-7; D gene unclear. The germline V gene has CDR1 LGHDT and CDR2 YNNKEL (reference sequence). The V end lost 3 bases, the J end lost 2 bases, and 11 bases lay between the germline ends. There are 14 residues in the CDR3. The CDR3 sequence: CASSQDLGTYEQYF. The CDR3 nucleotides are TGTGCCAGCAGCCAGGATCTTGGGACCTACGAGCAGTACTTC.

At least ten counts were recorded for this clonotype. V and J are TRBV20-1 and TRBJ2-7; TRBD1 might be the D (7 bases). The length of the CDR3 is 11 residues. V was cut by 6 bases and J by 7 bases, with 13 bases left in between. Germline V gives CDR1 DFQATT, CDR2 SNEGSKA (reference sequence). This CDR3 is CSATQGGEQYF. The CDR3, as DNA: TGCAGTGCGACCCAGGGGGGAGAGCAGTACTTC.

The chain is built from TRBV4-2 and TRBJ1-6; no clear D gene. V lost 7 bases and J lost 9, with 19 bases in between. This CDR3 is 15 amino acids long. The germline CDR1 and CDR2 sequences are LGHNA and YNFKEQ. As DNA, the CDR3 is TGTGCCAGCACCCAGATGAAGGGCGAAGGTTCACCCCTCCACTTT. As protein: CASTQMKGEGSPLHF.

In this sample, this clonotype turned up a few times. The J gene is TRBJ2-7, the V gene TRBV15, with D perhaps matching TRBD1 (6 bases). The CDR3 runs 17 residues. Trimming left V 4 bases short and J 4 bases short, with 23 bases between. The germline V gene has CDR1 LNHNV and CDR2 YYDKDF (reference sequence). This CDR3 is CATSMGHRDTKKYEQYF. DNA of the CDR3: TGTGCCACCAGCATGGGACACCGGGACACCAAAAAATACGAGCAGTACTTC.

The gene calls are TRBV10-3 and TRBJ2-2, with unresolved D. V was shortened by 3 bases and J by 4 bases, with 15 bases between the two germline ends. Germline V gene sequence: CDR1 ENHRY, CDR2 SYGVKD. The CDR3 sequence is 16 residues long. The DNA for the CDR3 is TGTGCCATCAGTGATCTTCGCGGAAAAAGCACCGGGGAGCTGTTTTTT. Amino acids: CAISDLRGKSTGELFF.

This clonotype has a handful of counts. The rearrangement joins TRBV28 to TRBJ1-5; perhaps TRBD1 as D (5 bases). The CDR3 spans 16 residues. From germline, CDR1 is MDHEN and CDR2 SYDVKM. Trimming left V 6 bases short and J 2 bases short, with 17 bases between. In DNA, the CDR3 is TGTGCCAGCAGGCCAAATCAGGGATTGGGCAATCAGCCCCAGCATTTT. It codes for CASRPNQGLGNQPQHF.

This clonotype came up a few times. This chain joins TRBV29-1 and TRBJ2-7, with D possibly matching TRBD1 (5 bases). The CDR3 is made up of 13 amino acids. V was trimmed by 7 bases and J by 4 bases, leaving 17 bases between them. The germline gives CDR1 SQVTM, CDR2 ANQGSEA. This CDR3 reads CSAMTAATYEQYF. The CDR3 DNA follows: TGCAGCGCAATGACAGCCGCCACGTACGAGCAGTACTTC.

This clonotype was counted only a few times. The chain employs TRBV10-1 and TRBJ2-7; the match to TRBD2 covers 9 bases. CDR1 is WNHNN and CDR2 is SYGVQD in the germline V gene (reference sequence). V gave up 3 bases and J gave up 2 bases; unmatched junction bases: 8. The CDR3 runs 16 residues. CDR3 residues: CASSDPPTSGTYEQYF. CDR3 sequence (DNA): TGCGCCAGCAGTGACCCTCCGACTAGCGGTACCTACGAGCAGTACTTC.

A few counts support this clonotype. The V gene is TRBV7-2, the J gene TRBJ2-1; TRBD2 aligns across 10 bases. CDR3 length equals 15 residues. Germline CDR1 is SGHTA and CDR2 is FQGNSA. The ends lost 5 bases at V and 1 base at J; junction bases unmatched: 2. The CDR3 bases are TGTGCCAGCAGCACGACTAGCGGGTCCTACAATGAGCAGTTCTTC. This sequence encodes CASSTTSGSYNEQFF. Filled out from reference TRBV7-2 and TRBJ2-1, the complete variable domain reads GAGVSQSPSNKVTEKGKDVELRCDPISGHTALYWYRQSLGQGLEFLIYFQGNSAPDKSGLPSDRFSAERTGGSVSTLTIQRTQQEDSAVYLCASSTTSGSYNEQFFGPGTRLTVL.

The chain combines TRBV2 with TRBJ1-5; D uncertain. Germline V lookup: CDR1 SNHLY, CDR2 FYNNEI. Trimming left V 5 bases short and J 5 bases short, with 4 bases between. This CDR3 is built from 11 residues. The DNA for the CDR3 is TGTGCCAGCAGTACCGATCAGCCCCAGCATTTT. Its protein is CASSTDQPQHF.

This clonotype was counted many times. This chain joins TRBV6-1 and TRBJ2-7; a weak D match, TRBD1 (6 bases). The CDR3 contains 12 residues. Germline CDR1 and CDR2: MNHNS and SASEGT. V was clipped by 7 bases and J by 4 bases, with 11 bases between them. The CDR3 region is CASINREYEQYF. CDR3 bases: TGTGCCAGCATAAACAGGGAATACGAGCAGTACTTC.

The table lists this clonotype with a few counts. CDR3 loop: CASGGVGTQYF. CDR3 bases: TGTGCCAGCGGCGGAGTCGGTACGCAGTATTTT. This chain uses TRBV27 with TRBJ2-3; D ambiguous. This CDR3 comprises 11 residues. CDR1 MNHEY and CDR2 SMNVEV come from the germline V gene (reference sequence). Trimming took off 8 bases at V and 8 bases at J, with 11 bases between the two ends.

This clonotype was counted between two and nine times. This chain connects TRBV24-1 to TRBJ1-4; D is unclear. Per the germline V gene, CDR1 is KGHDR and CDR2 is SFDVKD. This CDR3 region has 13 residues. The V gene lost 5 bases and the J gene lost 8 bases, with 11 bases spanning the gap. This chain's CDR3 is CATSAGSYEKLFF. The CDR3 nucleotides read TGTGCCACCAGTGCGGGGTCGTACGAAAAACTGTTTTTT.

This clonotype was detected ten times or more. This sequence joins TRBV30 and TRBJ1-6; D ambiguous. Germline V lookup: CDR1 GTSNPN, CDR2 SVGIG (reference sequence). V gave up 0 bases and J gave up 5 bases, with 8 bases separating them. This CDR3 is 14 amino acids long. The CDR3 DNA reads TGTGCCTGGAGTGTCCAGTACCATAATTCACCCCTCCACTTT. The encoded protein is CAWSVQYHNSPLHF.

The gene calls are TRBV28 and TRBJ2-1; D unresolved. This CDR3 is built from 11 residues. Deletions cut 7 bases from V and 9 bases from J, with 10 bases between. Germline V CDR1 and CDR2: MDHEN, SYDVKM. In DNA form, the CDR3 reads TGTGCCAGCAAGGGCGTTGGTGAGCAGTTCTTC. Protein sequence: CASKGVGEQFF.

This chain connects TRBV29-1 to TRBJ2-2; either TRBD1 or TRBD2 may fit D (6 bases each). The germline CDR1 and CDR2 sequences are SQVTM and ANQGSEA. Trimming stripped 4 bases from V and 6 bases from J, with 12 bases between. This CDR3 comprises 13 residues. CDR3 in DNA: TGCAGCGTTGCAAACAGGGAGGCCGGGGAGCTGTTTTTT. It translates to CSVANREAGELFF.

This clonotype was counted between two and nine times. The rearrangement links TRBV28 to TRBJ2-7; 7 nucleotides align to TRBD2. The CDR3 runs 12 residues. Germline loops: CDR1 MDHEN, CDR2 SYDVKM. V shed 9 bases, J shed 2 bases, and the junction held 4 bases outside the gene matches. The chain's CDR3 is CASSSGPYEQYF. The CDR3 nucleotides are TGTGCCAGTTCTAGCGGCCCCTACGAGCAGTACTTC.

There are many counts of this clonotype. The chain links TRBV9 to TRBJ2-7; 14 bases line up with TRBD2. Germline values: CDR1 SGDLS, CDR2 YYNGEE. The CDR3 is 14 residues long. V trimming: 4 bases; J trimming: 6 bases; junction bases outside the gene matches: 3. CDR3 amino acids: CASSTTSGRVEQYF. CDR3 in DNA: TGTGCCAGCAGCACGACTAGCGGGAGGGTCGAGCAGTACTTC.

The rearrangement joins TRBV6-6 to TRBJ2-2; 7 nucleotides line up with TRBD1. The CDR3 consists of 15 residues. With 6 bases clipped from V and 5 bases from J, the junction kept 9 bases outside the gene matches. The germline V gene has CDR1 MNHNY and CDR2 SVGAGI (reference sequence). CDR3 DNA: TGTGCCAGCAGCTCCCGACAGGGCGGAACCGGGGAGCTGTTTTTT. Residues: CASSSRQGGTGELFF.

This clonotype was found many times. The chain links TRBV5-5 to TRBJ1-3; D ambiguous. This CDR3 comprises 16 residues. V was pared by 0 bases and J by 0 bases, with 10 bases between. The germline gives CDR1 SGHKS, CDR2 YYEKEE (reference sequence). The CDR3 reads CASSLARTSSGNTIYF. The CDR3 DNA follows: TGTGCCAGCAGCTTGGCAAGGACGAGCTCTGGAAACACCATATATTTT.

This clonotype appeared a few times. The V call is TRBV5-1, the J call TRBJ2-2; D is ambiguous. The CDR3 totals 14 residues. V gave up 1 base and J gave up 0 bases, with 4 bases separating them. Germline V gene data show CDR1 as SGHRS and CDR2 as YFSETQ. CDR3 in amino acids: CASSLTTNTGELFF. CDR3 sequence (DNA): TGCGCCAGCAGCTTGACAACGAACACCGGGGAGCTGTTTTTT.

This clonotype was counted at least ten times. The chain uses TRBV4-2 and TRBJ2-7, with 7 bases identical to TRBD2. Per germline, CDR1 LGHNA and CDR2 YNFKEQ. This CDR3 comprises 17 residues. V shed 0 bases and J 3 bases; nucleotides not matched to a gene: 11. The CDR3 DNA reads TGTGCCAGCAGCCAAGACCCTGGGCGGGAGCCAGGCTACGAGCAGTACTTC. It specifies CASSQDPGREPGYEQYF.